Listed here are 8 T cell receptor beta chains from one sample, sequenced in a study of T-cell reconstitution after alpha-beta-depleted transplantation in children. Unique molecular identifiers were used to barcode this TCRbeta library. Each CDR3 protein is one row after TCRdb ran MiXCR on the PCR reads. There are roughly 180,000 distinct CDR3 sequences in the sample; 11% occur only once, and roughly 13% lies in the top ten. This specimen consisted of PBMCs, obtained before TCRalphabeta/CD19-depleted stem cell transplant. These receptor sequences come from a boy aged 2 to 10 with acute myeloid leukemia, due to receive a stem cell transplant.

This clonotype turned up a few times. The chain carries TRBV19 and TRBJ1-1; a possible D gene is TRBD1 (5 bases). The length of the CDR3 is 15 residues. The germline CDR1 and CDR2 sequences are LNHDA and SQIVND (reference sequence). V was cut by 3 bases and J by 1 base, with 12 bases left in between. CDR3 sequence (DNA): TGTGCCAGTAGTATCGGAGACAGCGGGAACACTGAAGCTTTCTTT. Translating it yields CASSIGDSGNTEAFF.

Ten or more counts support this clonotype. The chain uses TRBV5-1 and TRBJ2-5; tentatively, D is TRBD1 (6 bases). Trimming left V 5 bases short and J 2 bases short, with 16 bases between. This CDR3 is 15 amino acids long. CDR1 is SGHRS and CDR2 is YFSETQ in the germline V gene. The CDR3 protein is CASRRSGVTQETQYF. In DNA form, the CDR3 reads TGCGCCAGCAGAAGATCAGGGGTCACACAAGAGACCCAGTACTTC.

The table lists this clonotype with many counts. The chain is built from TRBV20-1 and TRBJ2-1; TRBD2 matches at 9 bases. Looked up from germline, CDR1 is DFQATT and CDR2 is SNEGSKA (reference sequence). V was clipped by 5 bases and J by 6 bases; unmatched bases: 14. The CDR3 length is 16 residues. CDR3 nucleotides: TGCAGTGCTCCACTCTCCGGGCGGGAGGGCGTCAATGAGCAGTTCTTC. This translates into CSAPLSGREGVNEQFF.

This clonotype has at least ten counts. The rearrangement uses TRBV21-1 and TRBJ2-7; the table's D call, TRBD1, has no DNA check behind it. TRBV21-1 is a recognized pseudogene. CDR3 length equals 13 residues. CDR3 bases: TGTGCCAGCAGCATAGGGGGGGACCACGAGCAGTACGTC. As protein: CASSIGGDHEQYV.

This clonotype has ten or more counts. The J gene is TRBJ1-1, the V gene TRBV20-1, with D possibly being TRBD1 (5 bases). CDR3 length: 13 amino acids. Germline lookup yields CDR1 DFQATT and CDR2 SNEGSKA (reference sequence). CDR3 sequence (DNA): TGCAGCAACCTCCGGGGCTCAGCCCCTGAAGCTTTCTTT. It encodes CSNLRGSAPEAFF.

Many counts were recorded for this clonotype. The chain couples TRBV6-2 or TRBV6-3 to TRBJ2-3, with TRBD2 identical over 9 bases. This CDR3 region has 18 residues. The ends lost 2 bases at V and 4 bases at J; junction bases unmatched: 13. Germline CDR1 MNHEY, CDR2 SVGEGT. CDR3 protein: CASSYPRVAGAQADTQYF. Written as DNA, the CDR3 is TGTGCCAGCAGTTACCCTAGGGTAGCGGGGGCCCAAGCAGATACGCAGTATTTT.

In this sample, this clonotype turned up many times. V usage is TRBV3-1 and J usage is TRBJ1-1; 8 bases align to TRBD1. After removal of 0 bases from V and 3 bases from J, the junction contained 9 bases not matched to a gene. Germline V lookup: CDR1 LGHDT, CDR2 YNNKEL (reference sequence). This CDR3 is built from 17 residues. The CDR3 DNA follows: TGTGCCAGCAGCCAAGATTGGGGAACAGGGGGGGACACTGAAGCTTTCTTT. This translates into CASSQDWGTGGDTEAFF.

The table lists this clonotype with many counts. The chain couples TRBV29-1 to TRBJ2-2; D not certain. Germline-derived CDR1 and CDR2 are SQVTM and ANQGSEA. The CDR3 has 13 residues. The germline V and J ends were trimmed by 7 bases and 1 base, with 10 bases remaining between them. The CDR3 sequence: CSAIRGNTGELFF. The DNA for the CDR3 is TGCAGCGCGATCAGAGGGAACACCGGGGAGCTGTTTTTT.